The rows below give T cell receptor beta chains drawn from one sample of a study of beta chain features in type 1 diabetes. The repertoire was sequenced with immunoSEQ multiplex PCR; TCRdb's copy has only in-frame clones and lacks some. Among roughly 170,000 clones listed, about 13% were seen once. Sequences were obtained from central memory CD4+ T cells from blood. The receptors were gathered from a woman between 18 and 29 years old in good health. The CDR3 runs from the conserved cysteine through the conserved F or W. The D gene is left open where the match is weak. Clone size is shown for a subset of rows, as once, few, many or a class of expanded clone.

>TRBJ2-1|TRBV29-1|few|TRBD2
CSATGTSGRVNNEQFF
TGCAGCGCGACCGGGACTAGCGGGAGGGTCAACAATGAGCAGTTCTTC
>TRBJ2-2|TRBV7-2|few|TRBD2
CASSTNPGLAGAGELFF
TGTGCCAGCAGCACAAACCCAGGTCTAGCGGGAGCCGGGGAGCTGTTTTTT
>TRBJ2-7|TRBV2|few|NA
CASSQYEQYF
TGTGCCAGCAGTCAGTACGAGCAGTACTTC
>TRBJ2-3|TRBV14|NA|TRBD2
CASSQELGLVGDTQYF
TGTGCCAGCAGCCAAGAGTTGGGACTAGTGGGAGATACGCAGTATTTT
>TRBJ2-7|TRBV5-1|NA|NA
CASRVAVSSYEQYF
TGCGCCAGCCGCGTGGCTGTTAGCTCCTACGAGCAGTACTTC
>TRBJ2-5|TRBV4-1|NA|TRBD2
CASSRRLAGQETQYF
TGTGCCAGCAGCCGCAGACTAGCGGGGCAAGAGACCCAGTACTTC
>TRBJ2-7|TRBV6-1|few|TRBD1
CASIGWTGGSYEQYF
TGTGCCAGCATTGGGTGGACAGGGGGTTCCTACGAGCAGTACTTC
>TRBJ2-3|TRBV18|few|NA
CASSANWDTQYF
TGTGCCAGCTCAGCCAACTGGGATACGCAGTATTTT
>TRBJ2-7|TRBV5-6|NA|TRBD2
CASSLGLSGSSYEQYF
TGTGCCAGCAGCTTGGGGCTTAGCGGGTCCTCCTACGAGCAGTACTTC
>TRBJ2-6|TRBV29-1|few|NA
CSVKEGSGANVLTF
TGCAGCGTAAAAGAGGGCTCTGGGGCCAACGTCCTGACTTTC
>TRBJ1-1|TRBV5-8|few|NA
CASSHRDGGTEAFF
TGTGCCAGCAGCCACCGGGACGGGGGCACTGAAGCTTTCTTT
>TRBJ2-1|TRBV7-9|NA|TRBD2
CASSLLAGGSYNEQFF
TGTGCCAGCAGCTTGCTCGCGGGAGGTTCCTACAATGAGCAGTTCTTC
>TRBJ1-1|TRBV5-1|few|NA
CASSFNRENTEAFF
TGCGCCAGCAGCTTTAACAGGGAGAACACTGAAGCTTTCTTT
>TRBJ2-6|TRBV30|few|TRBD1
CAWREDRGPPTF
TGTGCCTGGAGGGAGGACAGGGGGCCTCCGACTTTC
>TRBJ1-2|TRBV21-1|NA|NA
CASSARDRGSWGYGYTF
TGTGCCAGCAGCGCCCGGGACAGGGGGAGTTGGGGGTATGGCTACACCTTC
>TRBJ2-1|TRBV30|few|TRBD1
CAWKRTGVNEQFF
TGTGCCTGGAAGAGGACAGGGGTGAATGAGCAGTTCTTC
>TRBJ1-5|TRBV29-1|NA|TRBD1
CSVGGTGYNQPQHF
TGCAGCGTCGGTGGGACAGGCTACAATCAGCCCCAGCATTTT
>TRBJ1-1|TRBV18|NA|TRBD1
CASSPSSGGSNTEAFF
TGTGCCAGCTCACCTAGTTCAGGGGGCTCGAACACTGAAGCTTTCTTT
>TRBJ2-7|TRBV28|NA|NA
CASRRNGGSYEQYF
TGTGCCAGCAGAAGGAACGGCGGAAGCTACGAGCAGTACTTC
>TRBJ2-5|TRBV19|NA|TRBD2
CASHRGGGLAGVLGETQYF
TGTGCCAGTCATCGCGGAGGGGGACTAGCGGGAGTGCTCGGAGAGACCCAGTACTTC
>TRBJ2-5|TRBV7-9|NA|NA
CAGGASGETQYF
TGTGCCGGGGGGGCTTCGGGAGAGACCCAGTACTTC
>TRBJ2-2|TRBV2|many|TRBD1
CASSDRKNTGELFF
TGTGCCAGCTCGGACAGGAAGAACACCGGGGAGCTGTTTTTT
>TRBJ2-7|TRBV30|NA|NA
CAWSVGAVGPYEQYF
TGTGCCTGGAGTGTAGGGGCTGTTGGCCCCTACGAGCAGTACTTC
>TRBJ2-2|TRBV28|NA|NA
CASLGRRELFF
TGTGCCAGCCTAGGGAGGCGGGAGCTGTTTTTT
>TRBJ2-1|TRBV29-1|NA|NA
CSAPGPGNEQFF
TGCAGCGCACCGGGCCCGGGGAATGAGCAGTTCTTC
>TRBJ2-2|TRBV4-1|once|TRBD2
CASSARQRTSGAAGELFF
TGCGCCAGCAGCGCCCGACAACGGACTAGCGGGGCGGCCGGGGAGCTGTTTTTT
>TRBJ2-7|TRBV5-1|few|TRBD2
CASSKGLAGVPYEQYF
TGCGCCAGCAGCAAGGGACTAGCGGGAGTCCCCTACGAGCAGTACTTC
>TRBJ2-7|TRBV7-9|few|NA
CASSPTRGYEQYF
TGTGCCAGCAGCCCGACACGTGGATACGAGCAGTACTTC
>TRBJ1-1|TRBV6-5|few|NA
CASSPGTPNTEAFF
TGTGCCAGCAGTCCCGGGACACCGAACACTGAAGCTTTCTTT
>TRBJ2-1|TRBV4-2|NA|TRBD2
CASSQEATGGLPKQFF
TGTGCCAGCAGCCAAGAGGCGACGGGAGGGCTCCCTAAGCAGTTCTTC
>TRBJ2-3|TRBV19|NA|NA
CASSTRGTDTQYF
TGTGCCAGTAGTACGAGAGGCACAGATACGCAGTATTTT
>TRBJ2-7|TRBV5-1|NA|TRBD2
CASSSLADEQYF
TGCGCCAGCAGCTCGCTAGCGGACGAGCAGTACTTC
>TRBJ2-7|TRBV5-6|few|NA
CASSVYRASYEQYF
TGTGCCAGCAGCGTATACAGGGCATCCTACGAGCAGTACTTC
>TRBJ1-5|TRBV18|once|NA
CASSPRDLNQPQHF
TGTGCCAGCTCCCCCAGGGATCTAAATCAGCCCCAGCATTTT
>TRBJ2-7|TRBV5-8|NA|TRBD2
CASSLYSGPQGEQYF
TGTGCCAGCAGCTTGTATAGCGGGCCTCAAGGCGAGCAGTACTTC
>TRBJ1-2|TRBV20-1|NA|NA
CSASVQGGYTF
TGCAGTGCTAGTGTCCAGGGAGGCTACACCTTC
>TRBJ1-2|TRBV5-6|NA|NA
CASSLDLGEDGYTF
TGTGCCAGCAGCTTGGATCTGGGAGAGGATGGCTACACCTTC
>TRBJ2-7|TRBV6-1|few|NA
CASSGVDGYHDEQYF
TGTGCCAGCAGTGGGGTTGACGGGTACCACGACGAGCAGTACTTC
>TRBJ1-2|TRBV9|few|NA
CASSVGARTRDYGYTF
TGTGCCAGCAGCGTAGGGGCCCGAACCCGTGACTATGGCTACACCTTC
>TRBJ1-2|TRBV2|NA|NA
CASSVQGTNYGYTF
TGTGCCAGCAGTGTTCAGGGTACCAACTATGGCTACACCTTC
>TRBJ1-1|TRBV5-1|few|NA
CASSLAFRFTEAFF
TGCGCCAGCAGCTTGGCTTTCAGGTTTACTGAAGCTTTCTTT
>TRBJ2-7|TRBV19|NA|TRBD1
CASSDRPYEQYF
TGTGCCAGTTCGGACAGGCCCTACGAGCAGTACTTC
>TRBJ2-1|TRBV9|few|NA
CASSVAGVAHRSSYNEQFF
TGTGCCAGCAGCGTAGCTGGAGTCGCTCACAGGAGCTCCTACAATGAGCAGTTCTTC
>TRBJ1-5|TRBV15|NA|TRBD1
CATLDRTSNQPQHF
TGTGCCACCCTGGACAGGACTAGCAATCAGCCCCAGCATTTT
>TRBJ2-1|TRBV15|few|NA
CATSVGDFYNEQFF
TGTGCCACCTCGGTTGGGGACTTCTACAATGAGCAGTTCTTC
>TRBJ1-3|TRBV15|few|NA
CATSRAGLYSGNTIYF
TGTGCCACCAGCAGAGCAGGGCTATACTCTGGAAACACCATATATTTT
>TRBJ2-2|TRBV9|few|TRBD1
CASSVQGAGELFF
TGTGCCAGCAGCGTGCAGGGGGCCGGGGAGCTGTTTTTT
>TRBJ2-7|TRBV5-1|few|NA
CASGLALEPYEQYF
TGCGCCAGCGGTCTCGCCCTGGAGCCCTACGAGCAGTACTTC
>TRBJ2-7|TRBV28|few|TRBD1
CASSRGQGRSYEQYF
TGTGCCAGCAGCCGGGGACAGGGGAGGTCCTACGAGCAGTACTTC
>TRBJ1-3|TRBV14|NA|NA
CASSQVAAGTIYF
TGTGCCAGCAGCCAAGTTGCAGCGGGAACCATATATTTT
>TRBJ2-3|TRBV5-4|few|NA
CASSLIGGTQYF
TGTGCCAGCAGCTTGATTGGAGGTACGCAGTATTTT
>TRBJ1-2|TRBV6-1|NA|NA
CASSVAELDGYTF
TGTGCCAGCAGTGTGGCGGAGCTGGATGGCTACACCTTC
>TRBJ2-6|TRBV14|few|NA
CASSQPGQLGANVLTF
TGTGCCAGCAGCCAACCTGGACAGCTCGGGGCCAACGTCCTGACTTTC